This is a list of T cell receptor beta chains from one sample in a study of T cell responses to AZD1222 COVID-19 vaccine. Clones were sequenced by immunoSEQ multiplex PCR, and TCRdb holds only the in-frame ones, with some missing. The data contain 97,000 or so clones, 70% to 90% of them singletons. This material consisted of peripheral blood, taken on day 0 of AZD1222 vaccination. The source is an adult in good health. Each CDR3 is given with its conserved first and last residue. The order of the fields is V gene, D gene, clone size, J gene, CDR3 DNA, CDR3 protein. A D gene is named only where the DNA matches it firmly. Size is stated for part of the rows, as once, few or many counts, or as a class when the clone is expanded.

v_call: TRBV2; d_call: TRBD1; clone_size: few; j_call: TRBJ2-2; cdr3_nt: TGTGCCAGCAGTTTCGGCACGCGGACAGGAGGGAACACCGGGGAGCTGTTTTTT; cdr3_aa: CASSFGTRTGGNTGELFF
v_call: TRBV20-1; d_call: -; clone_size: -; j_call: TRBJ2-2; cdr3_nt: TGCAGTGCTAGTTCCGGGGAGCTGTTTTTT; cdr3_aa: CSASSGELFF
v_call: TRBV11-2; d_call: TRBD1; clone_size: -; j_call: TRBJ2-7; cdr3_nt: TGTGCCAGCAGCTTTGCGGGACAGGGAAGCGAGCAGTACTTC; cdr3_aa: CASSFAGQGSEQYF
v_call: TRBV11-2; d_call: -; clone_size: -; j_call: TRBJ2-5; cdr3_nt: TGTGCCAGCAGCTCCCCGAGGGGAGAGACCCAGTACTTC; cdr3_aa: CASSSPRGETQYF
v_call: TRBV23-1; d_call: -; clone_size: -; j_call: TRBJ1-2; cdr3_nt: TGCGCCAGCAGTCAATCTGGTGGGGGTAACTATGGCTACACCTTC; cdr3_aa: CASSQSGGGNYGYTF
v_call: TRBV5-4; d_call: -; clone_size: -; j_call: TRBJ2-7; cdr3_nt: TGTGCCTGGGGGCCAGGGGGGTACGAGCAGTACTTC; cdr3_aa: CAWGPGGYEQYF
v_call: TRBV7-2; d_call: -; clone_size: -; j_call: TRBJ1-1; cdr3_nt: TGTGCCAGCAGCTTAAGGGATATGGACACTGAAGCTTTCTTT; cdr3_aa: CASSLRDMDTEAFF
v_call: TRBV14; d_call: TRBD1; clone_size: -; j_call: TRBJ2-7; cdr3_nt: TGTGCCAGCAGCCGGTGGGGACAGGGCCGGTACGAGCAGTACTTC; cdr3_aa: CASSRWGQGRYEQYF
v_call: TRBV5-1; d_call: TRBD1; clone_size: once; j_call: TRBJ2-7; cdr3_nt: TGCGCCAGCAGCGGGGGGACAGGAGAGGGGTACGAGCAGTACTTC; cdr3_aa: CASSGGTGEGYEQYF
v_call: TRBV4-1; d_call: -; clone_size: -; j_call: TRBJ2-3; cdr3_nt: TGCGCCAGCAGCCAGATGGCCCCGGCTAGCGCTCACGAGGGTACGCAGTATTTT; cdr3_aa: CASSQMAPASAHEGTQYF
v_call: TRBV6-6; d_call: TRBD1; clone_size: once; j_call: TRBJ1-5; cdr3_nt: TGTGCCAGCAGTTACCCAGGGGGTAGCAATCAGCCCCAGCATTTT; cdr3_aa: CASSYPGGSNQPQHF
v_call: TRBV19; d_call: -; clone_size: -; j_call: TRBJ2-1; cdr3_nt: TGTGCCAGTAGTATAAGGGGCAGGGTATACGTGAATGAGCAGTTCTTC; cdr3_aa: CASSIRGRVYVNEQFF
v_call: TRBV11-1; d_call: TRBD1; clone_size: -; j_call: TRBJ2-3; cdr3_nt: TGTGCCAGCAGCTCTACAGGGGACGTCACAGATACGCAGTATTTT; cdr3_aa: CASSSTGDVTDTQYF
v_call: TRBV16; d_call: TRBD1; clone_size: -; j_call: TRBJ1-1; cdr3_nt: TGTGCCAGCAGCCAGACAGGGGGATACACTGAAGCTTTCTTT; cdr3_aa: CASSQTGGYTEAFF
v_call: TRBV11-3; d_call: -; clone_size: -; j_call: TRBJ2-1; cdr3_nt: TGTGCCAGCAGTTCGACTATGGGTGAGCAGTTCTTC; cdr3_aa: CASSSTMGEQFF
v_call: TRBV6-5; d_call: -; clone_size: once; j_call: TRBJ1-2; cdr3_nt: TGTGCCAGCTCGAATGGTTCCTATGGCTACACCTTC; cdr3_aa: CASSNGSYGYTF
v_call: TRBV6-2/TRBV6-3; d_call: -; clone_size: -; j_call: TRBJ1-6; cdr3_nt: TGTGCCAGCAGTTACCCCACAGTCATACGGAATTCACCCCTCCACTTT; cdr3_aa: CASSYPTVIRNSPLHF
v_call: TRBV19; d_call: -; clone_size: -; j_call: TRBJ2-7; cdr3_nt: TGTGCCAGTAGTCGGGGCAACCTTGACGAGCAGTACTTC; cdr3_aa: CASSRGNLDEQYF
v_call: TRBV10-3; d_call: -; clone_size: -; j_call: TRBJ2-7; cdr3_nt: TGTGCCATCAGTGCCCTGGGTGGATACGAGCAGTACTTC; cdr3_aa: CAISALGGYEQYF
v_call: TRBV19; d_call: TRBD1; clone_size: -; j_call: TRBJ1-2; cdr3_nt: TGTGCCAGTAGTATTGGACAGGGAGGGAACTATGGCTACACCTTC; cdr3_aa: CASSIGQGGNYGYTF
v_call: TRBV21-1; d_call: -; clone_size: -; j_call: TRBJ1-5; cdr3_nt: TGTGCCAGCAGCACGGTGGGTCAGCCCCAGCATTTT; cdr3_aa: CASSTVGQPQHF
v_call: TRBV25-1; d_call: TRBD1; clone_size: -; j_call: TRBJ2-3; cdr3_nt: TGTGCCAGCAGTGGTAGGGACAGGGGGCAGACAGATACGCAGTATTTT; cdr3_aa: CASSGRDRGQTDTQYF
v_call: TRBV7-3; d_call: -; clone_size: -; j_call: TRBJ2-3; cdr3_nt: TGTGCCAGCAGCCCCCGGGGACTCAGCACAGATACGCAGTATTTT; cdr3_aa: CASSPRGLSTDTQYF
v_call: TRBV9; d_call: -; clone_size: once; j_call: TRBJ2-1; cdr3_nt: TGTGCCAGCAGCAACCGGGCCCTCTCCTACAATGAGCAGTTCTTC; cdr3_aa: CASSNRALSYNEQFF
v_call: TRBV7-9; d_call: -; clone_size: -; j_call: TRBJ1-6; cdr3_nt: TGTGCCAGCAGCTTAGAACAGTATAATTCACCCCTCCACTTT; cdr3_aa: CASSLEQYNSPLHF
v_call: TRBV28; d_call: -; clone_size: -; j_call: TRBJ2-3; cdr3_nt: TGTGCCAGCAGCCCGCGCCGCCTAGCGACAGATACGCAGTATTTT; cdr3_aa: CASSPRRLATDTQYF
v_call: TRBV4-3; d_call: -; clone_size: -; j_call: TRBJ2-1; cdr3_nt: TGCGCCAGCAGCCAAGATACAGATGAGCAGTTCTTC; cdr3_aa: CASSQDTDEQFF
v_call: TRBV6-1; d_call: -; clone_size: -; j_call: TRBJ1-1; cdr3_nt: TGTGCCAGCAGTGAAGCGGTCAGCAGATTTGAAGCTTTCTTT; cdr3_aa: CASSEAVSRFEAFF
v_call: TRBV29-1; d_call: -; clone_size: -; j_call: TRBJ1-5; cdr3_nt: TGCAGCGTTGGAGCGCCGAATCAGCCCCAGCATTTT; cdr3_aa: CSVGAPNQPQHF
v_call: TRBV5-8; d_call: -; clone_size: -; j_call: TRBJ1-3; cdr3_nt: TGTGCCAGCAGCCCCGACAGACCAGGCACTGGAAACACCATATATTTT; cdr3_aa: CASSPDRPGTGNTIYF
v_call: TRBV14; d_call: -; clone_size: -; j_call: TRBJ2-7; cdr3_nt: TGTGCCAGCAGCCGCCCCATAATTGGAAACCACCACGAGCAGTACTTC; cdr3_aa: CASSRPIIGNHHEQYF
v_call: TRBV29-1; d_call: -; clone_size: -; j_call: TRBJ2-2; cdr3_nt: TGCAGCGTTTTACCACGGGGGACCGGGGAGCTGTTTTTT; cdr3_aa: CSVLPRGTGELFF
v_call: TRBV28; d_call: TRBD2; clone_size: -; j_call: TRBJ2-7; cdr3_nt: TGTGCCAGCAGTTTGGGGGGGACTACTGGCGAGCAGTACTTC; cdr3_aa: CASSLGGTTGEQYF
v_call: TRBV5-1; d_call: -; clone_size: -; j_call: TRBJ1-2; cdr3_nt: TGCGCCAGCAGCTTGATCCGGGACTATGGCTACACCTTC; cdr3_aa: CASSLIRDYGYTF
v_call: TRBV28; d_call: TRBD1; clone_size: -; j_call: TRBJ1-2; cdr3_nt: TGTGCCAGCAGTACCCCTGCGACAGGGGGCGATGGCTACACCTTC; cdr3_aa: CASSTPATGGDGYTF
v_call: TRBV6-1; d_call: -; clone_size: -; j_call: TRBJ1-2; cdr3_nt: TGTGCCAGCAGTGAGCACCAAGGCGCCGAGGGCTACACCTTC; cdr3_aa: CASSEHQGAEGYTF
v_call: TRBV30; d_call: -; clone_size: -; j_call: TRBJ1-1; cdr3_nt: TGTGCCTGGATGTCGGGCGGACTGGGAGCTTTCTTT; cdr3_aa: CAWMSGGLGAFF
v_call: TRBV5-1; d_call: -; clone_size: once; j_call: TRBJ1-2; cdr3_nt: TGCGCCAGCAGCTTGGGATGGGGTTATGGCTACACCTTC; cdr3_aa: CASSLGWGYGYTF
v_call: TRBV27; d_call: TRBD2; clone_size: -; j_call: TRBJ2-3; cdr3_nt: TGTGCCAGCAGTTTAGAGGCAGGACGGACTAGCGGAATCACAGATACGCAGTATTTT; cdr3_aa: CASSLEAGRTSGITDTQYF
v_call: TRBV19; d_call: TRBD2; clone_size: -; j_call: TRBJ2-1; cdr3_nt: TGTGCCAGTAATAGCGGGAGGGCCGGGGAGCAGTTCTTC; cdr3_aa: CASNSGRAGEQFF
v_call: TRBV5-6; d_call: -; clone_size: -; j_call: TRBJ1-1; cdr3_nt: TGTGCCAGCAGCTCCCGGGACATTCGGAACACTGAAGCTTTCTTT; cdr3_aa: CASSSRDIRNTEAFF
v_call: TRBV7-9; d_call: TRBD1; clone_size: -; j_call: TRBJ2-2; cdr3_nt: TGTGCCAGCAGCCGTGGGACAGGGGGGACCGGGGAGCTGTTTTTT; cdr3_aa: CASSRGTGGTGELFF
v_call: TRBV28; d_call: -; clone_size: -; j_call: TRBJ1-2; cdr3_nt: TGTGCCAGCAGTTTATACGAGGCAGGTCTTGGCGGCTACACCTTC; cdr3_aa: CASSLYEAGLGGYTF
v_call: TRBV3-1/TRBV3-2; d_call: -; clone_size: medium-sized; j_call: TRBJ1-2; cdr3_nt: TGTGCCAGCAGCCAAGAAAATAGTGGGCAGGTCTTTAACTATGGCTACACCTTC; cdr3_aa: CASSQENSGQVFNYGYTF
v_call: TRBV11-1; d_call: -; clone_size: -; j_call: TRBJ2-5; cdr3_nt: TGTGCCAGCAGCTTAGCGGTCCCCAGCGGGCTTGAGACCCAGTACTTC; cdr3_aa: CASSLAVPSGLETQYF
v_call: TRBV7-9; d_call: -; clone_size: -; j_call: TRBJ2-7; cdr3_nt: TGTGCCAGCAGCCGGTTGGGGGACGAGCAGTACTTC; cdr3_aa: CASSRLGDEQYF
v_call: TRBV20-1; d_call: -; clone_size: -; j_call: TRBJ1-5; cdr3_nt: TGCAGTGCTAGTGGGGCTCTGCCATTTCAGCCCCAGCATTTT; cdr3_aa: CSASGALPFQPQHF
v_call: TRBV4-3; d_call: TRBD2; clone_size: -; j_call: TRBJ2-2; cdr3_nt: TGCGCCAGCAGCCAAGATCTGGGGGGGACCCCCCTTAACACCGGGGAGCTGTTTTTT; cdr3_aa: CASSQDLGGTPLNTGELFF
v_call: TRBV5-6; d_call: TRBD1; clone_size: -; j_call: TRBJ1-3; cdr3_nt: TGTGCCAGCCATCGGACAGGAGGCTCAGGAAACACCATATATTTT; cdr3_aa: CASHRTGGSGNTIYF
v_call: TRBV6-5; d_call: TRBD2; clone_size: -; j_call: TRBJ2-1; cdr3_nt: TGTGCCAGCAACGGACTAGCTTACAATGAGCAGTTCTTC; cdr3_aa: CASNGLAYNEQFF
v_call: TRBV6-5; d_call: -; clone_size: -; j_call: TRBJ1-3; cdr3_nt: TGTGCCAGCAGTCACCCTATACCCTCTGGAAACACCATATATTTT; cdr3_aa: CASSHPIPSGNTIYF